This T cell receptor beta chain was obtained from a study of regulatory T cells in long-lasting Graves disease. The CDR3 extends over 16 amino acids. J lost 3 bases, V lost 0 bases, and 8 bases had no gene match. Looked up from germline, CDR1 is LGHNA and CDR2 is YSLEER. Combining iRepertoire HTBI primers with Arm-PCR of CDR3 regions, the authors built TCR beta libraries. Each CDR3 protein gets one entry after TCRdb re-called the multiplex PCR reads with MiXCR. The data contain 400,000 to 450,000 distinct CDR3 sequences, roughly 15% of them singletons. Sample time point: newly diagnosed GD, antithyroid drugs for less than 3 months. PBMCs provided the RNA from which the TCR library was made. The same sample was also used in a study of T cells in Graves' hyperthyroidism and ophthalmopathy. That work adds: Among thyroid clonotypes expanded above 0.001, most also appeared in blood.

This clonotype originated in a woman aged 25 to 39 with Graves disease. The sample consisted of peripheral blood mononuclear cells (PBMCs), taken at new diagnosis, from a patient treated with antithyroid drugs. V and J are TRBV4-3 and TRBJ2-7, with 7 bases identical to TRBD2. The CDR3 nucleotides are TGCGCCAGCAGCCAAGACCCAGCTAGCGGAGGCTACGAGCAGTACTTC. Amino acid sequence: CASSQDPASGGYEQYF.